This TCR beta chain comes out of a study of molecular identifiers for immune sequencing clone quantification. This clonotype was seen at least ten times. TCRdb reprocessed the PCR reads with MiXCR, giving one entry per CDR3 protein. The data contain over 50,000 distinct CDR3 sequences, just over 35% of them singletons. Naive CD8 T cell sorting was performed on the CD8+CD4-CCR7+CD45RA+ phenotype. The CDR3 is 13 residues long. Germline V lookup: CDR1 SGHTA, CDR2 FQGNSA. V lost 1 base and J 9 bases, leaving 13 bases between the germline ends. The V call is TRBV7-2, the J call TRBJ2-7, with D tentatively TRBD2 (6 bases). This sequence originates from a human donor in good health. Some libraries in this study had Jurkat cell RNA spiked in. The material sequenced was naive CD8+ T cells from blood, with Jurkat cell RNA spiked in. Documented subset: FACS-sorted CD8+CD4-CCR7+CD45RA+ naive T cells. CDR3 residues: CASSLGAWGLQYF. The CDR3 nucleotides are TGTGCCAGCAGCTTAGGGGCCTGGGGACTGCAGTACTTC.